Sequencing of this T cell receptor (beta chain) was carried out in a study of T-cell memory formation after mild COVID-19. As for the study in general: Largely donor-specific sequence clusters came from two donors.

CDR1 is SGHDT and CDR2 is YYEEEE in the germline V gene. CDR3 length equals 15 residues. V was shortened by 4 bases and J by 2 bases, with 14 bases between the two germline ends. TCRdb re-derived calls from the 5' RACE reads in MiXCR, one entry per CDR3 protein. The sample records 200,000 to 250,000 distinct CDR3 sequences, around a tenth being singletons. Specimen: PBMCs or a T cell subset sorted from them (not recorded which). This sequence joins TRBV5-6 and TRBJ2-3; maybe TRBD1 (6 bases). This TCR came from a man younger than 35 who had mild COVID-19 (a few samples of this study predate the infection). Cell type and time point are not known. Here the CDR3 DNA reads TGTGCCAGCAGCCCGACAGACAGGTACACAGATACGCAGTATTTT. It encodes CASSPTDRYTDTQYF.